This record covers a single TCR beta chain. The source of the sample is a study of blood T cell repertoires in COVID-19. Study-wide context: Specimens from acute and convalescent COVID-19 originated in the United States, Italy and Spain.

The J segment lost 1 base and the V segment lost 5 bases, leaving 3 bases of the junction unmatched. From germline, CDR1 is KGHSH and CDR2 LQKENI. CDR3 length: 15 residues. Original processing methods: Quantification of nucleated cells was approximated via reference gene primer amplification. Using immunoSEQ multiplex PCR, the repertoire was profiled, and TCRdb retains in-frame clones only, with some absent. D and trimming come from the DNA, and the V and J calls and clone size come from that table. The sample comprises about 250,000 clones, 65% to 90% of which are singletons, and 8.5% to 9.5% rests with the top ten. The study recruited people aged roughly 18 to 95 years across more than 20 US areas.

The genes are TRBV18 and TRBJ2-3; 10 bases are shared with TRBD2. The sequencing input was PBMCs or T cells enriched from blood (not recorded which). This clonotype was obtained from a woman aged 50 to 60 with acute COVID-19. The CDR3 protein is CASSDTSGGTDTQYF. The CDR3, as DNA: TGTGCCAGCTCAGACACTAGCGGGGGCACAGATACGCAGTATTTT. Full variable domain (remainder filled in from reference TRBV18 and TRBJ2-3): NAGVMQNPRHLVRRRGQEARLRCSPMKGHSHVYWYRQLPEEGLKFMVYLQKENIIDESGMPKERFSAEFPKEGPSILRIQQVVRGDSAAYFCASSDTSGGTDTQYFGPGTRLTVL.